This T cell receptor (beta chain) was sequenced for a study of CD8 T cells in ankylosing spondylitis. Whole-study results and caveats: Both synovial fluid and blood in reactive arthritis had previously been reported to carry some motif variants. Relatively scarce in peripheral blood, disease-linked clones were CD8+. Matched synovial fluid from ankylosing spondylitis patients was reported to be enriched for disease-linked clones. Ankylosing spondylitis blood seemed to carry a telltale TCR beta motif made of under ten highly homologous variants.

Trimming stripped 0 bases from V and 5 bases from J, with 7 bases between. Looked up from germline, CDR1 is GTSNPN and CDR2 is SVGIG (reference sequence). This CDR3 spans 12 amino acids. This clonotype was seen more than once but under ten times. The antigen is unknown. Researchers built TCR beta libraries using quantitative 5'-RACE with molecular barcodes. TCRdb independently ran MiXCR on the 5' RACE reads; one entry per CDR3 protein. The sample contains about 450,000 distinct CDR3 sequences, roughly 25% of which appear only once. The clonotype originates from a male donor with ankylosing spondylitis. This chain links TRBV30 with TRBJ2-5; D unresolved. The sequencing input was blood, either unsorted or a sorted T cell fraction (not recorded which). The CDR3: CAWSVRLETQYF. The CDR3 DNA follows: TGTGCCTGGAGTGTACGGCTGGAGACCCAGTACTTC. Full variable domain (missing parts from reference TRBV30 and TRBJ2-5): SQTIHQWPATLVQPVGSPLSLECTVEGTSNPNLYWYRQAAGRGLQLLFYSVGIGQISSEVPQNLSASRPQDRQFILSSKKLLLSDSGFYLCAWSVRLETQYFGPGTRLLVL.